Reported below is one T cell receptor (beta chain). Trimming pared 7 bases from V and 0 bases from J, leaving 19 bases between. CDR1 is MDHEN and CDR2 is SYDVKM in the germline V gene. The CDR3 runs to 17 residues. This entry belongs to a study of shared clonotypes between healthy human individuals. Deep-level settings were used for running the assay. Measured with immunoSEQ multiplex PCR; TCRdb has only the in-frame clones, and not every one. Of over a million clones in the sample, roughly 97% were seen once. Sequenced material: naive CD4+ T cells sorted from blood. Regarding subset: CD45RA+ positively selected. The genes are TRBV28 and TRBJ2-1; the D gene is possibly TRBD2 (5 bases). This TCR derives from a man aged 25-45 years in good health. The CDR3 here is CASKTGQVGSSYNEQFF. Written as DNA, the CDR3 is TGTGCCAGCAAAACCGGGCAGGTAGGGAGCTCCTACAATGAGCAGTTCTTC.